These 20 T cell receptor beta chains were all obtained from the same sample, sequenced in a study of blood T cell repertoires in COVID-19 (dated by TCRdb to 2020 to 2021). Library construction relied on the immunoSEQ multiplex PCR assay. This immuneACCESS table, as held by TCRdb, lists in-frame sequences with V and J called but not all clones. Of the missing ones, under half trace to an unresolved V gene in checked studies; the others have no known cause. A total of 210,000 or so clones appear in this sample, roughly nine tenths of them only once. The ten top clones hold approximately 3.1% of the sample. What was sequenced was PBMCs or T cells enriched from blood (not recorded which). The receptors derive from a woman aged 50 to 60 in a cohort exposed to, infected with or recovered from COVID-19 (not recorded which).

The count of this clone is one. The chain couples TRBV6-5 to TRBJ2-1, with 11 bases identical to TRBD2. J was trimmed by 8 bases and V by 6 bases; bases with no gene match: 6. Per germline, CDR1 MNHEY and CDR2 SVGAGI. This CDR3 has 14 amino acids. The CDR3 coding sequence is TGTGCCAGCAGATTAGCGGGGGGGCACCATGAGCAGTTCTTC. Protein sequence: CASRLAGGHHEQFF.

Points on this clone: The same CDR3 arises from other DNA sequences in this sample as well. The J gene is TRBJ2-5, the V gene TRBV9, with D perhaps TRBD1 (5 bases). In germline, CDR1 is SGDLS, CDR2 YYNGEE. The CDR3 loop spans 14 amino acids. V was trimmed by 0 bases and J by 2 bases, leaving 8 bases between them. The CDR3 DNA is TGTGCCAGCAGCGTAGGTACAGGTCAAGAGACCCAGTACTTC. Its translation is CASSVGTGQETQYF.

CDR3 bases: TGTGCCAGCAGCGTAGCTCCCAGCGATACTGAAGCTTTCTTT. It is translated as CASSVAPSDTEAFF. The V call is TRBV9, the J call TRBJ1-1, with no clear D. Germline V gene sequence: CDR1 SGDLS, CDR2 YYNGEE. Trimming shortened V by 0 bases and J by 5 bases, and 11 bases separated the two germline ends. The CDR3 extends over 14 amino acids. Filled out from reference TRBV9 and TRBJ1-1, the complete variable domain reads DSGVTQTPKHLITATGQRVTLRCSPRSGDLSVYWYQQSLDQGLQFLIQYYNGEERAKGNILERFSAQQFPDLHSELNLSSLELGDSALYFCASSVAPSDTEAFFGQGTRLTVV.

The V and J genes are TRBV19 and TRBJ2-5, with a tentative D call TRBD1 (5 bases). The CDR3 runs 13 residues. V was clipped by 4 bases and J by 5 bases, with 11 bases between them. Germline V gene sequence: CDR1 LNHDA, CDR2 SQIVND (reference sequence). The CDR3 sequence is CASSTQGTETQYF. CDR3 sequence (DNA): TGTGCCAGTAGTACTCAGGGTACTGAGACCCAGTACTTC.

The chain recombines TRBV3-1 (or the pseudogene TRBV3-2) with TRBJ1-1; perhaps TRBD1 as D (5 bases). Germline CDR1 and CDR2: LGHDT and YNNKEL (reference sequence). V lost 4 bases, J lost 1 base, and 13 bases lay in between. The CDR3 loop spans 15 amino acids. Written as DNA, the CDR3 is TGTGCCAGCAGCCCGATTTGGGGGGGGAACACTGAAGCTTTCTTT. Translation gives CASSPIWGGNTEAFF.

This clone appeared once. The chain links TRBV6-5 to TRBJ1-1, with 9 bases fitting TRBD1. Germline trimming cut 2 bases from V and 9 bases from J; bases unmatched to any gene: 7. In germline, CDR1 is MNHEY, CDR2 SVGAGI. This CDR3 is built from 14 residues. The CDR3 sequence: CASSYRGQGSKAFF. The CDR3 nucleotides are TGTGCCAGCAGTTACCGGGGACAGGGAAGTAAAGCTTTCTTT.

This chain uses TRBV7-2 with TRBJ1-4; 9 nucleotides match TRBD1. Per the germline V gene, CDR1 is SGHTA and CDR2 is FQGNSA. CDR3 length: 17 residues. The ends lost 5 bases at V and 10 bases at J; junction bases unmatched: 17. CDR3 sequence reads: CASSVTGGASNYVKLFF. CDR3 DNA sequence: TGTGCCAGCAGCGTCACAGGGGGCGCCTCAAATTACGTAAAACTGTTTTTT.

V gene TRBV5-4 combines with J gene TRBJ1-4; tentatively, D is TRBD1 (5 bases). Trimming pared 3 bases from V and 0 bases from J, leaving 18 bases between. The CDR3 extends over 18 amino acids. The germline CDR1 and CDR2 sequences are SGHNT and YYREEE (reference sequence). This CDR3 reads CASSSRPGVPATNEKLFF. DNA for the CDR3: TGTGCCAGCAGCTCTAGGCCGGGGGTTCCGGCAACTAATGAAAAACTGTTTTTT.

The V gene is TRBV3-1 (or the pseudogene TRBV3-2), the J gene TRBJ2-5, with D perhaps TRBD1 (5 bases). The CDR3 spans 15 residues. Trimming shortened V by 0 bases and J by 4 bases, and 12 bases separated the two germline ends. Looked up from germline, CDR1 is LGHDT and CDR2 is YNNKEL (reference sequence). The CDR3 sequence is CASSQEAGHGETQYF. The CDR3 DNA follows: TGTGCCAGCAGCCAAGAGGCAGGACATGGAGAGACCCAGTACTTC.

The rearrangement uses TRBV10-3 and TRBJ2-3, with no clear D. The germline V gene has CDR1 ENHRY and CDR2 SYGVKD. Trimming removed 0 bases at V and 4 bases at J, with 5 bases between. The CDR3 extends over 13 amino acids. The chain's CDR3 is CAISESPSDTQYF. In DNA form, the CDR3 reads TGTGCCATCAGTGAGTCTCCCTCAGATACGCAGTATTTT.

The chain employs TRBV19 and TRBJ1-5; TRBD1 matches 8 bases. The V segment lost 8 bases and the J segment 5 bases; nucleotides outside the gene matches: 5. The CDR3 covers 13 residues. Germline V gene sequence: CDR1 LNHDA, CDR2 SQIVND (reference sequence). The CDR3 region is CASGDRGHQPQHF. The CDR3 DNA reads TGTGCCAGTGGAGACAGGGGTCATCAGCCCCAGCATTTT.

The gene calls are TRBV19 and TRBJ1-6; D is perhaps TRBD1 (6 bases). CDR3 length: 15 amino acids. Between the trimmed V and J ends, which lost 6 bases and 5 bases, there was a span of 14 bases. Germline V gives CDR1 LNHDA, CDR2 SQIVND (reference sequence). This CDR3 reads CASRGHQQNNSPLHF. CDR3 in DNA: TGTGCCAGTAGGGGACATCAGCAGAATAATTCACCCCTCCACTTT.

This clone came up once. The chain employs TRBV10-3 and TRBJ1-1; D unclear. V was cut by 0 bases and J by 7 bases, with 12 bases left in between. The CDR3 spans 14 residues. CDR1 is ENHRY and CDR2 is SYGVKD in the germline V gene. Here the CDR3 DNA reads TGTGCCATCAGTGAGTCGACTCGGCAGCTTGAAGCTTTCTTT. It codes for CAISESTRQLEAFF.

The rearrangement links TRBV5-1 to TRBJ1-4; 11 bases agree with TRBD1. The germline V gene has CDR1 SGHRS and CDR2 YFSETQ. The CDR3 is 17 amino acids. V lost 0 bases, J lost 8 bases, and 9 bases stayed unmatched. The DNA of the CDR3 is TGCGCCAGCAGCTTGGGGACAGGGGGCCCTTTTGGGGAAAAACTGTTTTTT. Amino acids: CASSLGTGGPFGEKLFF.

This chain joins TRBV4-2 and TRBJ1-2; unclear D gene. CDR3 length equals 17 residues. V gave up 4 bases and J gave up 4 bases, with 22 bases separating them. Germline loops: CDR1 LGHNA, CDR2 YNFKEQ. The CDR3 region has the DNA TGTGCCAGCAGCCGAGGGAATTCTGTGGGCGCAGGCTATGGCTACACCTTC. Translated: CASSRGNSVGAGYGYTF.

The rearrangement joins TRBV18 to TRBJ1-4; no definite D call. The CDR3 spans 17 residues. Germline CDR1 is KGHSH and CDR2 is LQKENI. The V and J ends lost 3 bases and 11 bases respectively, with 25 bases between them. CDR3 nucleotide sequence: TGTGCCAGCTCACCTGGCCGAACAGAGCTCCCCGCGGGGAAACTGTTTTTT. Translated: CASSPGRTELPAGKLFF.

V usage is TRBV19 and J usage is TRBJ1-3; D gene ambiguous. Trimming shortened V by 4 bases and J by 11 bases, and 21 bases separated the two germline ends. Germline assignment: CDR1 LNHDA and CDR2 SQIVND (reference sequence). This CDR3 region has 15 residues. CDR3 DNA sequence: TGTGCCAGTAGTACCGAAACAGAGAACCCTCGCGCCATATATTTT. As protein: CASSTETENPRAIYF.

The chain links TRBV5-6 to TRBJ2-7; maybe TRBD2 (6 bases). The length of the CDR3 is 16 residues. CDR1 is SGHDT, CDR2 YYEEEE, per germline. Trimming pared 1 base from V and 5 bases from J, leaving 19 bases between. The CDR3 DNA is TGTGCCAGCAGCTTGCCCGGAGGGATGCCCTACCACGAGCAGTACTTC. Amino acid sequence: CASSLPGGMPYHEQYF.

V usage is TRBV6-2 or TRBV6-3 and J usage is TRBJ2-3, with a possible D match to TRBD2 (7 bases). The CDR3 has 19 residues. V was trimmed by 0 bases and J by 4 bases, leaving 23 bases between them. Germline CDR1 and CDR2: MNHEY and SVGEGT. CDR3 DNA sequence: TGTGCCAGCAGTTACTCGGATTTAGTTCATGGCGGGGGCCCAGATACGCAGTATTTT. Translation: CASSYSDLVHGGGPDTQYF.

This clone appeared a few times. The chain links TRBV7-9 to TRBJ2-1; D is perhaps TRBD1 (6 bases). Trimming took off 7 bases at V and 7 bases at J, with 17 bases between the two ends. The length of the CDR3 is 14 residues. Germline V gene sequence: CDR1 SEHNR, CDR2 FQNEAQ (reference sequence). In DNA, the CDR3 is TGTGCCAGCACCTCGAGGACAGACCCGAATGAGCAGTTCTTC. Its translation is CASTSRTDPNEQFF. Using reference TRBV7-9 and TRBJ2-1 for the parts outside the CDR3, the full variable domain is DTGVSQNPRHKITKRGQNVTFRCDPISEHNRLYWYRQTLGQGPEFLTYFQNEAQLEKSRLLSDRFSAERPKGSFSTLEIQRTEQGDSAMYLCASTSRTDPNEQFFGPGTRLTVL.